The subject of this entry is one TCR beta chain. The antigen is not known. This CDR3 spans 15 amino acids. V shed 5 bases and J shed 0 bases, with 12 bases lying between them. Germline CDR1 and CDR2: SGHRS and YFSETQ. TCRdb's copy holds only in-frame clones and misses some; the assay was immunoSEQ multiplex PCR. This sample carries roughly 89,000 clones, about nine tenths of them seen once, and the ten largest clones take roughly 4.3%. This specimen comes from a study of T cells in localized non-small cell lung cancer. Findings of the study overall: T cell clonality was highest in uninvolved adjacent lung, above tumor.

Sequenced here: PBMCs, sampled before any cancer treatment. This TCR was sampled from a woman aged 40-70 years with stage II squamous cell lung carcinoma. The V call is TRBV5-1, the J call TRBJ2-1; no firm D call. The chain's CDR3 is CASRLHLSSYNEQFF. As DNA, the CDR3 is TGCGCCAGCAGGTTACACCTGAGCTCCTACAATGAGCAGTTCTTC.